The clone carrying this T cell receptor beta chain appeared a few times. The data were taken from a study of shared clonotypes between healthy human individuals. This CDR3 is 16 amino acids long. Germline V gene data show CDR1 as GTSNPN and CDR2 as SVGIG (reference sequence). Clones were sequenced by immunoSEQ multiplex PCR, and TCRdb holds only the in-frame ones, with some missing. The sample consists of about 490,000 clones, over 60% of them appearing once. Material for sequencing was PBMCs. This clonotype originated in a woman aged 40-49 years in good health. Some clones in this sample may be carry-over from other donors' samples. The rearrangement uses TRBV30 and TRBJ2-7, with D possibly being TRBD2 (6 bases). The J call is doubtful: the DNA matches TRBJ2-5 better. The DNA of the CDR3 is TGTGCCTGGAGTTCACCACGGGCTTCGGGAGTAGAGACCCAGTACTTC. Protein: CAWSSPRASGVETQYF.